This record looks at one TCR beta chain sequence and its context. Its specific antigen is unknown. Base qualities are not at hand, and no much larger clone is one base apart. These data belong to a study of T cells in Graves' hyperthyroidism and ophthalmopathy (dated by TCRdb to the late 2010s). For the wider study: TCR V-J signatures able to tell the groups apart were searched for in a discovery cohort of some 97 patients, of whom fewer than 45 had Graves' ophthalmopathy and around 56 had stable Graves' hyperthyroidism. Prospective prediction of ophthalmopathy was tested in an independent validation cohort consisting of about 19 hyperthyroidism patients and around 17 patients who later progressed to ophthalmopathy. The study also compared thyroid tissue and blood T-cell repertoires from 6 or 7 Graves' hyperthyroidism patients. Following sampling, methimazole starting at 30 mg daily was given to hyperthyroidism patients, and high-dose intravenous methylprednisolone was given to ophthalmopathy patients. The paper describes TCR Vbeta CDR3 sequencing of about 140 peripheral blood samples, made up of roughly 45 ophthalmopathy patients, approximately 76 hyperthyroidism patients and around 17 progressor patients. For training and testing, the 110 or so patients in the discovery cohort were randomly divided in a 7:3 ratio. Paper-wide results and their limitations: No statistical method was used to fix the sample size in advance, and group allocation was not hidden from the investigators. A 13 V-J signature model separated ophthalmopathy from stable hyperthyroidism, with roughly 88% sensitivity and 81% to 83% specificity in cross-validation and 80%/75% in testing. Most expanded thyroid clonotypes (frequency above 0.001) were also detected in blood, suggesting blood repertoires may reflect thyroid immune responses. In validation, progression to ophthalmopathy was predicted by the model with approximately 67% sensitivity and under 85% specificity, a median of approximately 6.5 months before onset.

Between the V and J ends, shortened by 5 bases and 4 bases respectively, the junction contains 13 bases. The germline V gene supplies CDR1 SGHRS and CDR2 YFSETQ. From the cysteine through the phenylalanine, the CDR3 covers 13 amino acids. Only the CDR3 portion is preserved as DNA: 39 bases, with reading frame beginning at the first base. The TCR beta CDR3 regions were amplified from the RNA transcripts. A first-round RT-PCR of the TCR CDR3 used the HTBI primer set with the Qiagen OneStep RT-PCR kit. Libraries were constructed in a second round of multiplex PCR, after which size selection and purification were performed. The libraries were sequenced on an Illumina HiSeq2000 using paired-end 100 bp reads. The original methods were these. SOAPnuke was used to process the raw data, removing reads that contained adapters or uncalled bases, had a mean Phred below 15, or lacked an exact match to the constant primer or identifier. COPE v1.2.5 was used to merge the high-quality paired reads, and each unique nucleotide sequence was defined as a clonotype. MiTCR v1.1 was used to align the clonotypes against IMGT TRBV, TRBD and TRBJ reference segments. Analysis was restricted to V-J combinations with a frequency above 0.0001, which covered just over 98% of repertoires. A TCS score was defined as the ratio of F50 (clonal expansion) to E x V (chaos), with BLOSUM62-based TCRdist applied between CDR3 peptides within each V-J. Welch's t-statistics and random forest reduced just over 500 V-J features to 13, which were used in a naive Bayes classifier (R e1071). The Morisita-Horn index was used to measure how similar the thyroid and blood repertoires were. TCRdb redid the processing of the public reads, applying fastp at Q25 and MiXCR, and retained in-frame beta chains. Every distinct CDR3 protein forms one entry, paired with its most common genes and DNA. It is TCRdb's table, rather than the study itself, that gives the V and J calls and clone size. Counted in this sample were 480,000 or so distinct CDR3 sequences; over 35% of them appeared once. Clones ranked in the top ten supply about two fifths of the sample.

Patients with uncontrolled infections, other autoimmune diseases, pregnancy or lactation were excluded. Diagnoses relied on clinical symptoms, serum thyroxine and TRAb, thyroid ultrasound and orbital computed tomography. Trizol reagent was used to extract total RNA, and RNA quality was then checked on an Agilent 2100 Bioanalyzer. The sequence was obtained from an adult woman with Graves' disease, either hyperthyroidism or ophthalmopathy (not recorded which). The chain is encoded by TRBV5-1 joined to TRBJ2-7; confidence is insufficient to name the D gene. The sample comprised peripheral blood or thyroid tissue (not recorded which). The DNA is TGCGCCAGCAGTGATTTCCCAGGATACGAGCAGTACTTC. Translated, this gives CASSDFPGYEQYF.